The subject of this entry is one TCR beta chain. What it recognizes is unknown. Patients were ineligible given autoimmune disease history or systemic immunosuppression. On cycle 4 day 1 and cycle 7 day 1, as well as at baseline, blood was sampled. The data were produced by immunoSEQ multiplex PCR, yet TCRdb's version contains in-frame clones alone and is incomplete. The repertoire consists of 85,000 to 100,000 clones, with approximately 85% occurring once and the leading ten covering around 4%. The entry originates in a study of OX40 agonist ivuxolimab in advanced cancers. On the study more broadly: Each patient was given ivuxolimab into a vein every 2 weeks, at 0.01 to 10 mg/kg. Study conclusions and caveats: On average, CD8+ T cells had more expanded clones than CD4+.

Germline CDR1 and CDR2: MDHEN and SYDVKM. V was shortened by 5 bases and J by 4 bases, with 17 bases between the two germline ends. The CDR3 totals 15 residues. This rearrangement joins TRBV28 to TRBJ1-1, with a possible D match to TRBD1 (6 bases). This TCR came from an adult with an advanced solid tumor such as melanoma, head and neck, liver or kidney cancer. The sample was CD4+ or CD8+ T cells sorted from blood, taken in a trial of the OX40 agonist ivuxolimab. CDR3 in amino acids: CASSAGTTRGTEAFF. The CDR3 DNA sequence: TGTGCCAGCAGTGCGGGGACAACAAGGGGCACTGAAGCTTTCTTT. Based on the CDR3 plus reference TRBV28 and TRBJ1-1, the full variable domain is DVKVTQSSRYLVKRTGEKVFLECVQDMDHENMFWYRQDPGLGLRLIYFSYDVKMKEKGDIPEGYSVSREKKERFSLILESASTNQTSMYLCASSAGTTRGTEAFFGQGTRLTVV.